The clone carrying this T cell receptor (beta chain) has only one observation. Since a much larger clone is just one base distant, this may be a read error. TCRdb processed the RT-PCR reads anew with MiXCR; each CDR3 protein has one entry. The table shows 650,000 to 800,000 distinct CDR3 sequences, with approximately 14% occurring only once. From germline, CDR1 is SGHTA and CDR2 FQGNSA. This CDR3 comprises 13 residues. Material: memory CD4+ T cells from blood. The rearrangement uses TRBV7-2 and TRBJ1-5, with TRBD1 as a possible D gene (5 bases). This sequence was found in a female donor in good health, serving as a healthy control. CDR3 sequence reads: CAGSSDTTTPQHF. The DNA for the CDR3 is TGTGCCGGCAGCTCGGACACAACGACGCCCCAGCATTTT.